A selection of T cell receptor beta chains follows, all from one sample in a study of blood T cell repertoires in COVID-19. TCRdb's table, derived via immunoSEQ multiplex PCR, lists solely in-frame clones and lacks some. Among 250,000 or so clones listed, 87% were seen once. Source material: peripheral blood. The origin of the receptors is a woman aged 40 to 55 who had recovered from COVID-19. The CDR3 runs from the conserved cysteine through the conserved F or W. A D gene is named only where the DNA matches it firmly. For some rows the clone size is stated as once, few or many, or as a class when expanded; others skip it.

v_gene	d_gene	abundance	j_gene	CDR3nt	CDR3aa
TRBV11-2	NA	NA	TRBJ1-2	TGTGCCAGCAGCTTAACCGACAGCACTAACTATGGCTACACCTTC	CASSLTDSTNYGYTF
TRBV2	NA	NA	TRBJ1-2	TGTGCCAGCACGTCCAGGGCTAGAAGTGTAGGCTACACCTTC	CASTSRARSVGYTF
TRBV7-2	NA	NA	TRBJ2-7	TGTGCCAGCAGCCCTGCTACGGGGTTCTACGAGCAGTACTTC	CASSPATGFYEQYF
TRBV30	TRBD1	NA	TRBJ1-1	TGTGCCTGGAGTGTACGGGACAGAACCAACACTGAAGCTTTCTTT	CAWSVRDRTNTEAFF
TRBV10-1	NA	once	TRBJ1-6	TGCGCCAGCAGTGAGTGCGGGATTTATAATTCACCCCTCCACTTT	CASSECGIYNSPLHF
TRBV30	NA	NA	TRBJ2-7	TGTGCCTGGAGTGTACTCCCCTACGAGCAGTACTTC	CAWSVLPYEQYF
TRBV28	NA	NA	TRBJ2-7	TGTGCCAGCAGTCGCGGTTACGAGCAGTACTTC	CASSRGYEQYF
TRBV2	NA	NA	TRBJ1-2	TGTGCCAGCAGTGAATCTAGTCTTTCTCTACTCTATGGCTACACCTTC	CASSESSLSLLYGYTF
TRBV4-1	NA	few	TRBJ1-6	TGCGCCAGCAGCCAGCAGGGTCGGACCTATAATTCACCCCTCCACTTT	CASSQQGRTYNSPLHF
TRBV28	TRBD1	once	TRBJ1-2	TGTGCCAGCAGTTTATATGACAGGGTTTCCTATGGCTACACCTTC	CASSLYDRVSYGYTF
TRBV19	TRBD1	NA	TRBJ1-4	TGTGCCAGCAGGGACAGGGCCATAGGGGCTAATGAAAAACTGTTTTTT	CASRDRAIGANEKLFF
TRBV21-1	NA	NA	TRBJ2-5	TGTGCCAGCAGCCAAGGGCGGAGGGAGACCCAGTACTTC	CASSQGRRETQYF
TRBV3-1/TRBV3-2	NA	once	TRBJ1-5	TGTGCCAGCAGCCAAGCTATGTCCTTTCAGCCCCAGCATTTT	CASSQAMSFQPQHF
TRBV5-3	NA	NA	TRBJ2-3	TGTGCCAGAAGACTGGTGCATACGCAGTATTTT	CARRLVHTQYF
TRBV10-3	TRBD1	NA	TRBJ1-4	TGTGCCATCAGTGGAACGGACAGGGACGCAAAACTGTTTTTT	CAISGTDRDAKLFF
TRBV4-1	NA	NA	TRBJ1-1	TGCGCCAGCAGCCAAGTCATTAGTACCGAAGCTTTCTTT	CASSQVISTEAFF
TRBV6-2/TRBV6-3	NA	NA	TRBJ2-7	TGTGCCAGCAGTTCATCAGGGATCTACGAGCAGTACTTC	CASSSSGIYEQYF
TRBV10-3	TRBD1	once	TRBJ2-7	TGTGCCATCAGTGAGTCGACTCGGGGGACAGGGGGCGCGAATACCCTCTCCTACGAGCAGTACTTC	CAISESTRGTGGANTLSYEQYF
TRBV21-1	NA	NA	TRBJ1-1	TGTGCCAGCAGCAGGCCCGGGATCCCCAAAGCTTTCTTT	CASSRPGIPKAFF
TRBV6-5	NA	NA	TRBJ1-4	TGTGCCAGCAGTATCCAAAGAGGGGAAAAACTGTTTTTT	CASSIQRGEKLFF
TRBV5-1	NA	NA	TRBJ1-1	TGCGCCAGCAGCCGTTCAACAGGGAACACTGAAGCTTTCTTT	CASSRSTGNTEAFF
TRBV9	NA	NA	TRBJ1-2	TGTGCCAGCAGCGTAAGTTCCAGGCGAGACGATGGCTACACCTTC	CASSVSSRRDDGYTF
TRBV5-6	NA	few	TRBJ1-1	TGTGCCAGCAGCTTGGCCGGTCCGGGGGACACTGAAGCTTTCTTT	CASSLAGPGDTEAFF
TRBV12-3/TRBV12-4	NA	NA	TRBJ1-6	TGTGCCAGCAGTTCGGAGAGAAATTCACCCCTCCACTTT	CASSSERNSPLHF
TRBV27	TRBD2	NA	TRBJ2-7	TGTGCCAGCAGTTTGAGCCCGGGAGGGGGTACCTACGAGCAGTACTTC	CASSLSPGGGTYEQYF
TRBV30	NA	NA	TRBJ1-1	TGTGCCTGGGGCGTTGAGGTATACACTGAAGCTTTCTTT	CAWGVEVYTEAFF
TRBV9	NA	NA	TRBJ1-5	TGTGCCAGCAGCACTGGGGCCCCTTATAGCAATCAGCCCCAGCATTTT	CASSTGAPYSNQPQHF
TRBV7-2	NA	few	TRBJ1-2	TGTGCCAGCAGCCGGACAGTTAACTATGGCTACACCTTC	CASSRTVNYGYTF
TRBV5-1	NA	NA	TRBJ1-4	TGCGCCAGCAGCCCGGAGGGGCGCGCGGTAGAAAAACTGTTTTTT	CASSPEGRAVEKLFF
TRBV10-3	TRBD1	NA	TRBJ2-5	TGTGCCACGAACAGGGGGCTCCAAGAGACCCAGTACTTC	CATNRGLQETQYF
TRBV7-9	NA	NA	TRBJ2-7	TGTGCCAGCAGCCACAGGCAGGCTTCGAGCTCCTACGAGCAGTACTTC	CASSHRQASSSYEQYF
TRBV7-2	TRBD1	NA	TRBJ2-1	TGTGCCAGCAGGCTTTGGGACAGGGGGATGGATGAGCAGTTCTTC	CASRLWDRGMDEQFF
TRBV10-1	NA	NA	TRBJ1-1	TGCGCCACCAGCCCGGGGAACACTGAAGCTTTCTTT	CATSPGNTEAFF
TRBV7-6	NA	NA	TRBJ2-1	TGTGCCAGCAGCCCCCGCGGGGAGCCCTACAATGAGCAGTTCTTC	CASSPRGEPYNEQFF
TRBV30	NA	NA	TRBJ2-7	TGTGCCTGGAGTAGGCGGAGGCGGGACGAGCAGTACTTC	CAWSRRRRDEQYF
TRBV7-6	TRBD2	NA	TRBJ2-5	TGTGCCAGCAGCTTACAAAGCGGGGGCTCCAGAGGGGAGACCCAGTACTTC	CASSLQSGGSRGETQYF
TRBV29-1	TRBD1	NA	TRBJ1-2	TGCAGCGTTGAGAAGGGGGCTCAATATGGCTACACCTTC	CSVEKGAQYGYTF
TRBV2	NA	NA	TRBJ2-3	TGTGCCAGTTACCCTACAGGGAACGCAGATACGCAGTATTTT	CASYPTGNADTQYF
TRBV5-1	TRBD1	NA	TRBJ2-7	TGCGCCAGCAGCTTGGAACCGGGACAGGGGTACTACGAGCAGTACTTC	CASSLEPGQGYYEQYF
TRBV6-2/TRBV6-3	TRBD1	NA	TRBJ2-7	TGTGCCAGCAGGTACCCACCTCAGGGGGTCCCATACGAGCAGTACTTC	CASRYPPQGVPYEQYF
TRBV9	TRBD1	NA	TRBJ1-3	TGTGCCAGCAGCGCCCCAGGGGGCGAGGGAAACACCATATATTTT	CASSAPGGEGNTIYF
TRBV6-5	NA	NA	TRBJ2-1	TGTGCCAGCAGTTACTCAGGAGCGGGTAGCTACAATGAGCAGTTCTTC	CASSYSGAGSYNEQFF
TRBV7-2	TRBD2	NA	TRBJ2-2	TGTGCCAGCACCTCGACTAGCGGGGGGACCGGGGAGCTGTTTTTT	CASTSTSGGTGELFF
TRBV19	NA	NA	TRBJ2-7	TGTGCCAGTAGAAGGACTGGAGGCTACGAGCAGTACTTC	CASRRTGGYEQYF
TRBV16	NA	NA	TRBJ1-5	TGTGCCAGCAGCCACCACAGGGATAGCGCTCAGCCCCAGCATTTT	CASSHHRDSAQPQHF
TRBV6-2/TRBV6-3	NA	NA	TRBJ1-6	TGTGCCAGCAGTTATACTGAGAATTCACCCCTCCACTTT	CASSYTENSPLHF
TRBV30	TRBD1	NA	TRBJ1-5	TGTGCCTGGAGTGTACGAACAGGGGGGAGACAGCCCCAGCATTTT	CAWSVRTGGRQPQHF
TRBV15	NA	NA	TRBJ2-5	TGTGCCACCAGCAGAGGAGGAGCCCAAGAGACCCAGTACTTC	CATSRGGAQETQYF
TRBV7-9	TRBD1	NA	TRBJ1-2	TGTGCCAGCAGCCCTCCTGGACAGGGCGGGTATGGCTACACCTTC	CASSPPGQGGYGYTF
TRBV11-3	TRBD1	NA	TRBJ2-7	TGTGCCAGCAGCCAAGCCGGGACAGAGGCTCACGAGCAGTACTTC	CASSQAGTEAHEQYF
TRBV2	TRBD2	NA	TRBJ2-3	TGTGCCAGCAGCCGACTAGCGGGGCATGATCAAACGCAGTATTTT	CASSRLAGHDQTQYF
TRBV5-1	NA	NA	TRBJ2-1	TGCGCCAGCAGCTTGGCAGGGACCTACAATGAGCAGTTCTTC	CASSLAGTYNEQFF
TRBV10-3	NA	NA	TRBJ1-2	TGTGCCATCAGTGTTCAGGGCAGGGCCTACGGCTACACCTTC	CAISVQGRAYGYTF
TRBV9	NA	NA	TRBJ1-6	TGTGCCAGCAGCGTATCCACAGTGAGCCTCCAACCCTATAATTCACCCCTCCACTTT	CASSVSTVSLQPYNSPLHF